Listed here are 32 T cell receptor beta chains from one sample, sequenced in a study of cytomegalovirus exposure and HLA in healthy donors. PCR employed 60 Vbeta and 13 Jbeta primers. Repertoires were generated with immunoSEQ multiplex PCR, while TCRdb's copy carries only in-frame clones and drops some. The table lists about 180,000 clones, around 80% of them singletons. The sequencing sample was made of PBMCs. The receptors stem from a man younger than 35 in good health and CMV-seronegative.

This chain joins TRBV30 and TRBJ2-2; 7 nucleotides match TRBD2. In germline, CDR1 is GTSNPN, CDR2 SVGIG (reference sequence). The junction had 5 bases not matched to a gene; V was cut back by 3 bases and J by 4 bases. This CDR3 contains 14 residues. Here the CDR3 DNA reads TGTGCCTGGAGCGTACTAGCGTCCACCGGGGAGCTGTTTTTT. Translation: CAWSVLASTGELFF.

V usage is TRBV25-1 and J usage is TRBJ2-1; possibly TRBD2 for D (5 bases). CDR1 MGHDK and CDR2 SYGVNS come from the germline V gene. Trimming took off 2 bases at V and 14 bases at J, with 13 bases between the two ends. The CDR3 runs to 12 residues. CDR3 coding DNA: TGTGCCAGCAGTGAAAGGGCGGGTACAGAGTTCTTC. It encodes CASSERAGTEFF.

V and J are TRBV15 and TRBJ2-1, with 10 nucleotides matching TRBD2. CDR1 is LNHNV and CDR2 is YYDKDF in the germline V gene (reference sequence). V was pared by 8 bases and J by 7 bases, with 14 bases of the junction left unmatched. This CDR3 has 16 residues. CDR3: CATSALLASGRNEQFF. CDR3 coding DNA: TGTGCCACCTCTGCCCTACTGGCTAGCGGGAGAAATGAGCAGTTCTTC.

This chain connects TRBV2 to TRBJ1-2; TRBD1 agrees at 9 bases. The V gene end was trimmed by 3 bases and the J gene end by 4 bases; junction bases not matched to a gene: 3. The CDR3 is 14 amino acids. Germline V gives CDR1 SNHLY, CDR2 FYNNEI. The CDR3 nucleotides read TGTGCCAGCAGTGACGGACAGGGGCCCTATGGCTACACCTTC. This codes for CASSDGQGPYGYTF.

This chain connects TRBV29-1 to TRBJ1-1, with TRBD1 identical over 10 bases. V lost 6 bases and J lost 5; bases outside the gene matches: 6. The CDR3 has 13 amino acids. Germline assignment: CDR1 SQVTM and CDR2 ANQGSEA. The CDR3 nucleotides read TGCAGCGTGAGACAGGGGGCAGCAACTGAAGCTTTCTTT. Translated: CSVRQGAATEAFF.

This chain joins TRBV7-9 and TRBJ2-5; 8 nucleotides agree with TRBD2. J gave up 2 bases and V 5 bases, and 4 bases lay outside the gene matches. Per germline, CDR1 SEHNR and CDR2 FQNEAQ (reference sequence). The length of the CDR3 is 14 residues. In DNA form, the CDR3 reads TGTGCCAGCAGCCTCAGCGGGGGACAAGAGACCCAGTACTTC. It is translated as CASSLSGGQETQYF.

This sequence joins TRBV7-8 and TRBJ1-6; 7 nucleotides align to TRBD1. V shed 4 bases and J 5 bases; nucleotides not matched to a gene: 5. CDR1 is SGHVS, CDR2 FQNEAQ, per germline. This CDR3 has 15 amino acids. CDR3 sequence reads: CASSSRQGNNSPLHF. CDR3 DNA sequence: TGTGCCAGCAGCTCAAGACAGGGCAATAATTCACCCCTCCACTTT.

The table lists this clone with a count of one. The chain joins TRBV13 to TRBJ2-1; maybe TRBD1 (7 bases). Per germline, CDR1 PRHDT and CDR2 FYEKMQ (reference sequence). V shed 5 bases and J shed 7 bases, with 15 bases lying between them. This CDR3 has 14 amino acids. CDR3 loop: CASSTPTGRNEQFF. DNA for the CDR3: TGTGCCAGCAGCACCCCGACAGGGAGGAATGAGCAGTTCTTC.

This chain joins TRBV7-2 and TRBJ2-3; possibly TRBD2 for D (5 bases). Trimming pared 5 bases from V and 9 bases from J, leaving 18 bases between. From germline, CDR1 is SGHTA and CDR2 FQGNSA. CDR3 length: 14 residues. CDR3 sequence (DNA): TGTGCCAGCAGCACCCGCCGGGATACGGACACGCAGTATTTT. This sequence encodes CASSTRRDTDTQYF.

The CDR3 DNA follows: TGTGCCAGCAGCTTAGCCCCGCGGACTAGCGACGAGCAGTACTTC. Its translation: CASSLAPRTSDEQYF. The chain carries TRBV5-8 and TRBJ2-7; 9 nucleotides align to TRBD2. From germline, CDR1 is SGHTS and CDR2 YDEGEE. The CDR3 has 15 amino acids. The J segment lost 5 bases and the V segment lost 2 bases, leaving 8 bases of the junction unmatched.

The chain carries TRBV9 and TRBJ1-4; 7 bases fit TRBD1. V was pared by 4 bases and J by 5 bases, with 5 bases of the junction left unmatched. The CDR3 contains 14 residues. Germline CDR1 and CDR2: SGDLS and YYNGEE. CDR3: CASSFGTVNEKLFF. CDR3 sequence (DNA): TGTGCCAGCAGCTTCGGGACAGTAAATGAAAAACTGTTTTTT. The full variable domain, completed using reference TRBV9 and TRBJ1-4, is DSGVTQTPKHLITATGQRVTLRCSPRSGDLSVYWYQQSLDQGLQFLIQYYNGEERAKGNILERFSAQQFPDLHSELNLSSLELGDSALYFCASSFGTVNEKLFFGSGTQLSVL.

The genes are TRBV7-2 and TRBJ2-5, with 10 bases fitting TRBD1. After removal of 4 bases from V and 5 bases from J, the junction contained 10 bases not matched to a gene. The CDR3 consists of 16 residues. Germline V gives CDR1 SGHTA, CDR2 FQGNSA. The CDR3 region has the DNA TGTGCCAGCAGCTCCAGGGACAGGGGTTTACGTGAGACCCAGTACTTC. Protein sequence: CASSSRDRGLRETQYF.

The V call is TRBV6-1, the J call TRBJ1-3; D possibly corresponds to TRBD1 (6 bases). The ends were cut back, 5 bases at V and 0 bases at J, with 11 bases in the middle. From germline, CDR1 is MNHNS and CDR2 SASEGT. The CDR3 totals 15 residues. The CDR3 protein is CASSMDSDSGNTIYF. The CDR3 region has the DNA TGTGCCAGCAGTATGGACAGCGACTCTGGAAACACCATATATTTT.

The chain has TRBV4-3 and TRBJ2-5; D gene uncertain. CDR1 is LGHNA and CDR2 is YSLEER in the germline V gene. Trimming pared 0 bases from V and 5 bases from J, leaving 13 bases between. The CDR3 contains 15 residues. The DNA for the CDR3 is TGCGCCAGCAGCCAAGAATACCAGCGTTACGAGACCCAGTACTTC. It encodes CASSQEYQRYETQYF.

The gene calls are TRBV27 and TRBJ2-1; 9 nucleotides match TRBD2. CDR1 is MNHEY and CDR2 is SMNVEV in the germline V gene (reference sequence). This CDR3 spans 13 amino acids. The ends lost 6 bases at V and 6 bases at J; junction bases unmatched: 3. The CDR3 DNA is TGTGCCAGCAGGGCGGGGGGGCTCAATGAGCAGTTCTTC. This translates into CASRAGGLNEQFF.

This chain joins TRBV2 and TRBJ2-5; TRBD1 is a possible D gene (6 bases). V lost 5 bases, J lost 5 bases, and 12 bases lay in between. CDR1 and CDR2 from the germline V gene are SNHLY and FYNNEI. The CDR3 extends over 13 amino acids. CDR3 coding DNA: TGTGCCAGCAGTAAACAGGGTGAGGAGACCCAGTACTTC. As protein: CASSKQGEETQYF. The entire variable domain, with the rest obtained from reference TRBV2 and TRBJ2-5, is as follows: EPEVTQTPSHQVTQMGQEVILRCVPISNHLYFYWYRQILGQKVEFLVSFYNNEISEKSEIFDDQFSVERPDGSNFTLKIRSTKLEDSAMYFCASSKQGEETQYFGPGTRLLVL.

The gene calls are TRBV7-9 and TRBJ1-3; TRBD1 might be the D (5 bases). Trimming took off 9 bases at V and 0 bases at J, with 12 bases between the two ends. This CDR3 has 14 amino acids. Germline assignment: CDR1 SEHNR and CDR2 FQNEAQ (reference sequence). This CDR3 is CASLQANSGNTIYF. The DNA for the CDR3 is TGTGCCAGTTTACAGGCCAACTCTGGAAACACCATATATTTT.

V is TRBV6-5 and J is TRBJ2-7, with 7 bases aligning to TRBD2. The CDR3 is 14 amino acids. The germline V gene encodes CDR1 MNHEY and CDR2 SVGAGI. Trimming cost V 6 bases and J 6 bases; bases outside gene matches: 11. CDR3 amino acids: CASRAWRGTREQYF. DNA for the CDR3: TGTGCCAGCAGGGCCTGGCGGGGGACCCGCGAGCAGTACTTC.

CDR3 bases: TGTGCCAGTAGTCCCACTATGTGGGACAGATCTGGAAACACCATATATTTT. Translating gives CASSPTMWDRSGNTIYF. V gene TRBV19 combines with J gene TRBJ1-3; 7 bases fit TRBD1. This CDR3 contains 17 residues. CDR1 and CDR2 from the germline V gene are LNHDA and SQIVND (reference sequence). Trimming removed 5 bases from V and 1 base from J; junction bases left unmatched: 11.

The chain recombines TRBV10-2 with TRBJ1-5; 10 bases agree with TRBD1. The germline V gene has CDR1 WSHSY and CDR2 SAAADI. CDR3 length: 14 amino acids. Unmatched junction bases numbered 1, after V lost 6 bases and J lost 2 bases. The CDR3 DNA sequence: TGCGCCAGCAGGGGGACAGGGGGCAATCAGCCCCAGCATTTT. Protein: CASRGTGGNQPQHF.

The chain joins TRBV10-2 to TRBJ1-3; D remains unclear. CDR1 WSHSY and CDR2 SAAADI come from the germline V gene. Trimming pared 6 bases from V and 0 bases from J, leaving 6 bases between. The CDR3 is 13 residues long. CDR3 coding DNA: TGCGCCAGCAGCGGAGACTCTGGAAACACCATATATTTT. This codes for CASSGDSGNTIYF.

CDR3 amino acids: CASSFQGTEAFF. In DNA, the CDR3 is TGCGCCAGCAGCTTTCAGGGGACTGAAGCTTTCTTT. This chain connects TRBV5-1 to TRBJ1-1; D may be TRBD1 (6 bases). CDR1 SGHRS and CDR2 YFSETQ come from the germline V gene. V gave up 2 bases and J gave up 5 bases, with 7 bases separating them. The length of the CDR3 is 12 residues. The full variable domain, with the rest looked up from reference TRBV5-1 and TRBJ1-1, is KAGVTQTPRYLIKTRGQQVTLSCSPISGHRSVSWYQQTPGQGLQFLFEYFSETQRNKGNFPGRFSGRQFSNSRSEMNVSTLELGDSALYLCASSFQGTEAFFGQGTRLTVV.

This clone was detected a few times. The chain combines TRBV5-1 with TRBJ1-2; tentatively, D is TRBD1 (6 bases). The CDR3 has 15 residues. The germline V and J ends were trimmed by 0 bases and 2 bases, with 11 bases remaining between them. Germline loops: CDR1 SGHRS, CDR2 YFSETQ. The CDR3 is CASSLGAGVNYGYTF. The CDR3 DNA is TGCGCCAGCAGCTTGGGGGCAGGGGTAAACTATGGCTACACCTTC.

The chain links TRBV5-4 to TRBJ2-2; 9 nucleotides line up with TRBD1. The CDR3 is 16 amino acids. Germline V lookup: CDR1 SGHNT, CDR2 YYREEE (reference sequence). The trim removed 5 bases at V and 5 bases at J, leaving 10 bases unmatched. CDR3 loop: CASSFTGGVWTGELFF. The CDR3, as DNA: TGTGCCAGCAGTTTTACAGGGGGCGTCTGGACCGGGGAGCTGTTTTTT.

The chain links TRBV4-3 to TRBJ2-2, with a possible D match to TRBD1 (6 bases). Deletions cut 0 bases from V and 4 bases from J, with 15 bases between. Per the germline V gene, CDR1 is LGHNA and CDR2 is YSLEER. The CDR3 consists of 17 residues. In nucleotides, the CDR3 is TGCGCCAGCAGCCAAGAGAACTCCGGGACACCCACCGGGGAGCTGTTTTTT. Amino acids: CASSQENSGTPTGELFF.

This sequence joins TRBV6-5 and TRBJ2-1, with 11 bases aligning to TRBD2. CDR1 MNHEY and CDR2 SVGAGI come from the germline V gene. Trimming cost V 4 bases and J 8 bases; bases outside gene matches: 10. CDR3 length equals 16 residues. CDR3 protein: CASSSQLAGVSDEQFF. The CDR3 DNA reads TGTGCCAGCAGTTCTCAACTAGCGGGAGTTTCGGATGAGCAGTTCTTC.

The V and J genes are TRBV2 and TRBJ2-1, with TRBD2 matching over 7 bases. V trimming: 3 bases; J trimming: 3 bases; junction bases outside the gene matches: 5. The CDR3 totals 15 residues. Germline V gene data show CDR1 as SNHLY and CDR2 as FYNNEI. As DNA, the CDR3 is TGTGCCAGCAGTGAGGCTGGCGGGAGCTACAATGAGCAGTTCTTC. This sequence encodes CASSEAGGSYNEQFF.

The V gene is TRBV6-1, the J gene TRBJ2-1; 10 bases line up with TRBD1. CDR3 size: 15 residues. The ends lost 4 bases at V and 7 bases at J; junction bases unmatched: 7. Germline loops: CDR1 MNHNS, CDR2 SASEGT. The CDR3 nucleotides are TGTGCCAGCAGTGGAACCGGGACAGGGGAGAATGAGCAGTTCTTC. Translating it yields CASSGTGTGENEQFF.

There are a few counts of this clone. The rearrangement joins TRBV2 to TRBJ1-4; 8 positions agree with TRBD1. V was pared by 4 bases and J by 1 base, with 8 bases of the junction left unmatched. CDR3 length: 17 amino acids. Germline V gives CDR1 SNHLY, CDR2 FYNNEI. The DNA for the CDR3 is TGTGCCAGCAGTGGGACAGGGACCTGGGAAACTAATGAAAAACTGTTTTTT. Protein product: CASSGTGTWETNEKLFF. Full variable domain (missing parts from reference TRBV2 and TRBJ1-4): EPEVTQTPSHQVTQMGQEVILRCVPISNHLYFYWYRQILGQKVEFLVSFYNNEISEKSEIFDDQFSVERPDGSNFTLKIRSTKLEDSAMYFCASSGTGTWETNEKLFFGSGTQLSVL.

This clone was observed a few times. V usage is TRBV11-1 and J usage is TRBJ1-1; D remains ambiguous. This CDR3 has 14 residues. Germline assignment: CDR1 SGHAT and CDR2 FQDESV (reference sequence). V was trimmed by 4 bases and J by 5 bases, leaving 14 bases between them. In DNA, the CDR3 is TGTGCCAGCAGCTGGTCGGAGGGTGTGACTGAAGCTTTCTTT. Translating gives CASSWSEGVTEAFF.

The chain combines TRBV9 with TRBJ1-4; tentatively, D is TRBD1 (5 bases). Germline lookup yields CDR1 SGDLS and CDR2 YYNGEE. The CDR3 loop spans 16 amino acids. V lost 0 bases and J 4 bases, leaving 13 bases between the germline ends. The CDR3 sequence: CASSVAPGWDNEKLFF. CDR3 nucleotides: TGTGCCAGCAGCGTAGCCCCAGGGTGGGATAATGAAAAACTGTTTTTT.

This clone has just a few counts. This sequence joins TRBV2 and TRBJ1-4; D perhaps matches TRBD1 (6 bases). The CDR3 length is 18 residues. V was shortened by 5 bases and J by 8 bases, with 27 bases between the two germline ends. Per germline, CDR1 SNHLY and CDR2 FYNNEI. CDR3 sequence: CASSLGLVTGTTGEKLFF. CDR3 DNA sequence: TGTGCCAGCAGTCTGGGTTTAGTAACCGGGACAACAGGGGAAAAACTGTTTTTT.